This is a list of T cell receptor beta chains from one sample in a study of blood T cell repertoires in COVID-19. Some clones are missing from TCRdb's copy, which holds only in-frame ones; the method was immunoSEQ multiplex PCR. Of about 62,000 clones listed, about 87% are singletons. The sequenced sample was peripheral blood. These receptors originate from a man between 65 and 80 years old with acute or convalescent COVID-19. Each CDR3 is given with its conserved first and last residue. The D gene is left open where the match is weak. Clone size is given for some rows only: seen once, a few or many times, or a class if the clone is expanded.

cdr3_aa,cdr3_nt,clone_size,v_call,j_call,d_call
CASSFPGLSGNYGYTF,TGTGCCAGCAGCTTCCCAGGACTCTCCGGTAACTATGGCTACACCTTC,NA,TRBV5-8,TRBJ1-2,NA
CASSDQQMNTEAFF,TGTGCCAGCAGTGATCAACAGATGAACACTGAAGCTTTCTTT,NA,TRBV6-1,TRBJ1-1,NA
CASSLGTGGNYGYTF,TGTGCCAGTAGTCTAGGGACAGGCGGGAACTATGGCTACACCTTC,once,TRBV19,TRBJ1-2,TRBD1
CASSRTAGNSPLHF,TGTGCCAGTAGCCGGACCGCAGGGAATTCACCCCTCCACTTT,NA,TRBV19,TRBJ1-6,NA
CASSPHSGGAAEQYF,TGTGCCAGCAGTCCACATAGCGGGGGGGCCGCCGAGCAGTACTTC,NA,TRBV27,TRBJ2-7,TRBD2
CASSPGQGAINEQYF,TGTGCCAGCTCACCGGGACAGGGGGCGATAAACGAGCAGTACTTC,NA,TRBV18,TRBJ2-7,TRBD1
CASSPAPGQGSEQYF,TGTGCCAGCTCTCCGGCACCGGGACAGGGAAGCGAGCAGTACTTC,NA,TRBV18,TRBJ2-7,TRBD1
CASSDRESGNQPQHF,TGTGCCAGTAGTGACAGGGAATCTGGCAATCAGCCCCAGCATTTT,NA,TRBV19,TRBJ1-5,TRBD1
CASKGRGADGELFF,TGCGCCAGCAAGGGGCGGGGCGCGGACGGGGAGCTGTTTTTT,NA,TRBV5-1,TRBJ2-2,NA
CSGRSGGAAYEQYF,TGCAGCGGACGAAGTGGGGGGGCCGCCTACGAGCAGTACTTC,NA,TRBV29-1,TRBJ2-7,NA
CASSVVAGRSSDTQYF,TGTGCCAGCAGCGTAGTAGCAGGGAGGTCGTCGGATACGCAGTATTTT,NA,TRBV9,TRBJ2-3,NA
CASSLSGQVSGYEQYF,TGTGCCAGCAGTTTATCTGGACAGGTGTCGGGATACGAGCAGTACTTC,NA,TRBV27,TRBJ2-7,TRBD1
CATSDWSLGGVEQFF,TGTGCCACCAGTGACTGGTCTCTCGGGGGGGTCGAGCAGTTCTTC,NA,TRBV24-1,TRBJ2-1,TRBD2
CASSLVQGGGGYTF,TGTGCCAGCAGCCTGGTCCAAGGGGGCGGCGGCTACACCTTC,once,TRBV3-1/TRBV3-2,TRBJ1-2,TRBD1
CATSRDDRGTELYEQYF,TGTGCCACCAGCAGAGATGATCGGGGGACGGAACTCTACGAGCAGTACTTC,NA,TRBV15,TRBJ2-7,NA
CASSPYGAGIEAFF,TGTGCCAGCAGCCCATACGGAGCAGGGATTGAAGCTTTCTTT,NA,TRBV7-2,TRBJ1-1,NA
CSVAGTSGRSEQYF,TGCAGCGTTGCGGGGACTAGCGGGAGAAGCGAGCAGTACTTC,NA,TRBV29-1,TRBJ2-7,TRBD2
CASTLLGQDPDTQYF,TGTGCCAGCACCCTGTTGGGACAGGACCCAGATACGCAGTATTTT,NA,TRBV5-5,TRBJ2-3,TRBD1
CASSVGSREQDIQYF,TGCGCCAGCAGTGTCGGGAGTAGGGAGCAGGACATTCAGTACTTC,NA,TRBV10-1,TRBJ2-4,NA
CASMGQNYNEQFF,TGCGCCAGCATGGGGCAAAACTACAATGAGCAGTTCTTC,NA,TRBV5-1,TRBJ2-1,NA
CSARDVPEEFF,TGCAGTGCTAGAGATGTCCCCGAGGAGTTCTTC,NA,TRBV20-1,TRBJ2-1,NA
CASSPSPGQGSYEQYF,TGTGCCAGCAGCCCCTCCCCGGGACAGGGGTCCTACGAGCAGTACTTC,NA,TRBV7-3,TRBJ2-7,TRBD1
CATSRVGLAGNEQFF,TGTGCCACCAGCAGAGTAGGCCTCGCCGGGAATGAGCAGTTCTTC,NA,TRBV15,TRBJ2-1,NA
CASSEDYYGYTF,TGCGCCAGCAGCGAGGACTACTATGGCTACACCTTC,NA,TRBV5-1,TRBJ1-2,NA
CASSIRDSPTNQPQHF,TGTGCCAGTAGTATCAGAGACAGCCCGACTAATCAGCCCCAGCATTTT,NA,TRBV19,TRBJ1-5,NA
CASSPAGTGRRTEAFF,TGTGCCAGCTCACCGGCCGGGACAGGGAGGCGAACTGAAGCTTTCTTT,NA,TRBV18,TRBJ1-1,TRBD1
CASSQLLSTTGELFF,TGTGCCAGCAGCCAATTACTGAGTACCACCGGGGAGCTGTTTTTT,NA,TRBV3-1/TRBV3-2,TRBJ2-2,NA
CASRSRIAGDTGELFF,TGTGCCAGTAGGTCGAGAATAGCGGGAGACACCGGGGAGCTGTTTTTT,NA,TRBV19,TRBJ2-2,TRBD2
CASRSQTRDSLFETQYF,TGTGCCAGTAGGTCACAAACGCGGGACAGTCTTTTCGAGACCCAGTACTTC,NA,TRBV19,TRBJ2-5,NA
CASSQGLAGGLDNEQFF,TGTGCCAGCAGCCAGGGACTAGCGGGGGGGCTCGACAATGAGCAGTTCTTC,NA,TRBV7-7,TRBJ2-1,TRBD2
CASSRREGNEQFF,TGTGCCAGCAGCCGCCGGGAGGGGAATGAGCAGTTCTTC,NA,TRBV11-3,TRBJ2-1,TRBD2
CATSGPKLADLYNEQFF,TGTGCCACCAGTGGTCCCAAACTAGCGGATCTCTACAATGAGCAGTTCTTC,NA,TRBV24-1,TRBJ2-1,TRBD2
CASRRGTPSGYGYTF,TGTGCCAGCAGGCGAGGGACACCGAGTGGCTATGGCTACACCTTC,once,TRBV6-5,TRBJ1-2,NA
CASSSAPLAQSASYF,TGTGCCAGCAGCTCCGCTCCCCTTGCCCAGTCAGCGTCGTACTTC,NA,TRBV11-2,TRBJ2-7,NA
CASSHRQGGDTQYF,TGTGCCAGCAGCCACCGACAGGGTGGGGATACGCAGTATTTT,NA,TRBV11-1,TRBJ2-3,TRBD1
CASSLSVGALSSPLHF,TGTGCCAGCAGTTTATCGGTAGGGGCATTGAGTTCACCCCTCCACTTT,NA,TRBV27,TRBJ1-6,NA
CASSLGAPTLYEQFF,TGTGCCAGCAGCTTAGGGGCCCCGACCCTCTATGAGCAGTTCTTC,NA,TRBV7-9,TRBJ2-1,NA
CASSSKARSYSYEQYF,TGTGCCAGCAGTTCCAAAGCTAGGTCTTACTCCTACGAGCAGTACTTC,NA,TRBV6-5,TRBJ2-7,NA
CASSPPGTTNTGELFF,TGTGCCAGTAGTCCGCCGGGGACTACGAACACCGGGGAGCTGTTTTTT,few,TRBV19,TRBJ2-2,TRBD2
CASTFGTGRTQYF,TGTGCCAGCACCTTCGGGACAGGGAGAACCCAGTACTTC,NA,TRBV3-1/TRBV3-2,TRBJ2-5,TRBD1
CASRQGGGNTIYF,TGTGCCAGCCGACAGGGCGGCGGAAACACCATATATTTT,NA,TRBV25-1,TRBJ1-3,TRBD1
CASSSLYSNQPQHF,TGTGCCAGCAGCTCACTATATAGCAATCAGCCCCAGCATTTT,NA,TRBV5-6,TRBJ1-5,NA
CASSLTNRQGGNSPLHF,TGTGCCAGCAGCCTCACCAATCGACAGGGAGGTAATTCACCCCTCCACTTT,NA,TRBV27,TRBJ1-6,TRBD1
CASRRGGAGNQPQHF,TGTGCCAGCAGGCGGGGGGGGGCAGGTAATCAGCCCCAGCATTTT,once,TRBV6-1,TRBJ1-5,NA
CASSSNSYSYEQYF,TGTGCCAGCAGCTCCAACTCCTACTCCTACGAGCAGTACTTC,NA,TRBV7-8,TRBJ2-7,NA
CSVEVPNRGANVLTF,TGCAGCGTTGAGGTGCCCAACCGGGGGGCCAACGTCCTGACTTTC,NA,TRBV29-1,TRBJ2-6,NA
CASSHRLGTIAETQYF,TGTGCCAGCAGCCATAGGTTGGGGACTATAGCAGAGACCCAGTACTTC,NA,TRBV3-1/TRBV3-2,TRBJ2-5,TRBD2
CASSFGLRNSGNTIYF,TGTGCCAGCAGCTTTGGACTCAGGAACTCTGGAAACACCATATATTTT,NA,TRBV7-9,TRBJ1-3,NA
CSVGGGTGRETQYF,TGCAGCGTTGGGGGAGGGACAGGGAGGGAGACCCAGTACTTC,NA,TRBV29-1,TRBJ2-5,TRBD1
CASRTGRAANEKLFF,TGTGCCAGTCGGACAGGGAGGGCAGCTAATGAAAAACTGTTTTTT,NA,TRBV19,TRBJ1-4,TRBD1
CATRTSGTDTQYF,TGTGCCACCCGGACTAGCGGGACAGATACGCAGTATTTT,NA,TRBV10-3,TRBJ2-3,TRBD2
CASSLGAVNTEAFF,TGCGCCAGCAGCTTGGGGGCAGTCAACACTGAAGCTTTCTTT,few,TRBV5-1,TRBJ1-1,NA
CASSGGQGYGYTF,TGCGCCAGCAGCGGTGGACAGGGCTATGGCTACACCTTC,few,TRBV5-1,TRBJ1-2,TRBD1
CASSTGLYEQYF,TGTGCCAGCAGCACGGGACTCTACGAGCAGTACTTC,once,TRBV6-5,TRBJ2-7,NA
CASSPPGGASGRFLETQYF,TGTGCCAGCAGCCCCCCGGGAGGGGCTAGCGGGAGGTTCCTCGAGACCCAGTACTTC,NA,TRBV3-1/TRBV3-2,TRBJ2-5,TRBD2
CASSTRQNSPLHF,TGTGCCAGCAGCACCAGACAGAACTCACCCCTCCACTTT,NA,TRBV7-9,TRBJ1-6,NA